This TCR beta chain was profiled in a study of blood T cell repertoires in COVID-19. Method: immunoSEQ multiplex PCR; TCRdb's copy keeps in-frame clones and lacks some. Among roughly 98,000 clones listed, approximately 86% were seen once. Germline CDR1 and CDR2: MNHEY and SMNVEV (reference sequence). The CDR3 extends over 11 amino acids. The TCR was taken from a woman between 70 and 85 years old with active or convalescent COVID-19. V gene TRBV27 combines with J gene TRBJ1-3, with D unresolved. The material sequenced was peripheral blood. The CDR3 DNA is TGTGGGGCCCGCTCTGGAAACACCATATATTTT. It specifies CGARSGNTIYF.